The next 22 T cell receptor beta chains were all read from a single sample in a study of blood T cell repertoires in COVID-19. Assay used: immunoSEQ multiplex PCR; TCRdb lists only in-frame clones, some missing. The sample includes more than 200,000 clones, nearly 90% of them seen just once. Sequencing input: peripheral blood. The origin of the receptors is a woman aged 40 to 50 who had recovered from COVID-19.

The chain is built from TRBV6-6 and TRBJ1-1; 7 bases map to TRBD1. Trimming at V came to 6 bases and at J to 1 base, leaving 5 bases not matched to a gene. Germline CDR1 MNHNY, CDR2 SVGAGI (reference sequence). The CDR3 sequence is 14 residues long. DNA for the CDR3: TGTGCCAGCAGGCCTACAGGGGAGAACACTGAAGCTTTCTTT. Translation: CASRPTGENTEAFF.

This clone was observed a few times. The chain combines TRBV2 with TRBJ1-5; possibly TRBD1 for D (6 bases). The V end was cut by 7 bases, the J end by 4 bases, with 8 bases between. The CDR3 is made up of 12 amino acids. Germline CDR1 reads SNHLY; CDR2 reads FYNNEI. CDR3 in amino acids: CASKGVNQPQHF. For the CDR3, the DNA is TGTGCCAGCAAGGGGGTTAATCAGCCCCAGCATTTT.

The rearrangement uses TRBV7-2 and TRBJ2-7; 10 nucleotides agree with TRBD2. This CDR3 region has 14 residues. Germline CDR1 and CDR2: SGHTA and FQGNSA. The V and J ends lost 6 bases and 3 bases, in that order; junction bases with no gene match: 5. In DNA form, the CDR3 reads TGTGCCAGCAGTTATAGCGGGGGGAACTACGAGCAGTACTTC. It translates to CASSYSGGNYEQYF.

The genes are TRBV19 and TRBJ2-7; tentatively, D is TRBD1 (6 bases). The V gene lost 4 bases and the J gene lost 1 base, with 14 bases spanning the gap. This CDR3 is built from 15 residues. Germline lookup yields CDR1 LNHDA and CDR2 SQIVND (reference sequence). The CDR3 is CASSSRTAGSYEQYF. The CDR3 DNA sequence: TGTGCCAGTAGTAGCCGGACAGCCGGATCCTACGAGCAGTACTTC.

In this sample, this clone turned up once. V is TRBV11-2 and J is TRBJ2-7; TRBD2 matches 11 bases. Germline assignment: CDR1 SGHAT and CDR2 FQNNGV. This CDR3 is 17 amino acids long. The V segment lost 3 bases and the J segment 7 bases; nucleotides outside the gene matches: 14. CDR3 DNA sequence: TGTGCCAGCAGCTTTGGCGATCGACTAGCGGGACCCCTGGAGCAGTACTTC. This translates into CASSFGDRLAGPLEQYF. Using reference TRBV11-2 and TRBJ2-7 for the parts outside the CDR3, the full variable domain is EAGVAQSPRYKIIEKRQSVAFWCNPISGHATLYWYQQILGQGPKLLIQFQNNGVVDDSQLPKDRFSAERLKGVDSTLKIQPAKLEDSAVYLCASSFGDRLAGPLEQYFGPGTRLTVT.

The chain employs TRBV5-5 and TRBJ1-4; 7 bases are shared with TRBD1. The V and J ends lost 3 bases and 8 bases, in that order; junction bases with no gene match: 13. The CDR3 totals 16 residues. CDR1 and CDR2 (germline): SGHKS, YYEKEE (reference sequence). The CDR3 loop is CASSSRTGTAGEKLFF. Written as DNA, the CDR3 is TGTGCCAGCAGCTCCAGAACCGGGACAGCCGGCGAAAAACTGTTTTTT.

The rearrangement uses TRBV14 and TRBJ2-5; D call uncertain. Germline V gene data show CDR1 as SGHDN and CDR2 as FVKESK. V lost 4 bases, J lost 4 bases, and 4 bases lay in between. The CDR3 loop spans 11 amino acids. CDR3 nucleotides: TGTGCCAGCAGCCTGGCAGAGACCCAGTACTTC. It is translated as CASSLAETQYF.

In this sample, this clone turned up a few times. This chain uses TRBV7-6 with TRBJ2-7; 10 positions agree with TRBD2. Germline trimming cut 1 base from V and 2 bases from J; bases unmatched to any gene: 2. The CDR3 spans 15 residues. The V gene's germline CDR1 is SGHVS and CDR2 FNYEAQ. CDR3 DNA sequence: TGTGCCAGCAGCTTAGAAGCGGGAGGGACCTACGAGCAGTACTTC. It specifies CASSLEAGGTYEQYF.

The CDR3 protein is CASSLASGAWEQYF. The DNA for the CDR3 is TGTGCCAGCAGTCTTGCTAGCGGAGCCTGGGAGCAGTACTTC. This chain connects TRBV6-2 or TRBV6-3 to TRBJ2-7; 7 bases map to TRBD2. V shed 5 bases and J 7 bases; nucleotides not matched to a gene: 11. The CDR3 runs 14 residues. Germline V gives CDR1 MNHEY, CDR2 SVGEGT.

The rearrangement joins TRBV6-2 or TRBV6-3 to TRBJ2-5; no firm D call. Deletions cut 7 bases from V and 2 bases from J, with 11 bases between. This CDR3 is built from 13 residues. Germline CDR1 reads MNHEY; CDR2 reads SVGEGT. The CDR3 here is CASTPGPQETQYF. The CDR3 DNA is TGTGCCAGCACCCCCGGTCCACAAGAGACCCAGTACTTC.

On this clone itself: This specimen includes other DNA sequences encoding the same CDR3. The chain has TRBV24-1 and TRBJ2-2, with 9 bases identical to TRBD1. CDR3 length equals 14 residues. With V trimmed by 7 bases and J by 4 bases, 3 bases remained unmatched. Germline V CDR1 and CDR2: KGHDR, SFDVKD. CDR3 nucleotide sequence: TGTGCCACCAGGGGACAGGGAGCCACCGGGGAGCTGTTTTTT. This gives the protein CATRGQGATGELFF.

This rearrangement joins TRBV19 to TRBJ1-2, with TRBD1 identical over 7 bases. Looked up from germline, CDR1 is LNHDA and CDR2 is SQIVND (reference sequence). The CDR3 is 12 amino acids. Germline trimming cut 3 bases from V and 7 bases from J; bases unmatched to any gene: 2. The DNA for the CDR3 is TGTGCCAGTAGTATGAACAGGGGTGGCTACACCTTC. Residues: CASSMNRGGYTF.

The chain recombines TRBV2 with TRBJ2-7; the match to TRBD1 covers 8 bases. Trimming took 6 bases from V and 4 from J; bases not matched to a gene: 8. The CDR3 totals 14 residues. From germline, CDR1 is SNHLY and CDR2 FYNNEI. The CDR3 loop reads CASSRAGGGYEQYF. CDR3 DNA: TGTGCCAGCAGCCGAGCAGGGGGCGGATACGAGCAGTACTTC.

The chain carries TRBV11-3 and TRBJ1-1; D is perhaps TRBD1 (6 bases). Germline values: CDR1 SGHNT, CDR2 YENEEA. CDR3 size: 12 residues. Trimming shortened V by 8 bases and J by 10 bases, and 17 bases separated the two germline ends. CDR3 sequence: CASGDPLGAAFF. In DNA form, the CDR3 reads TGTGCCAGCGGCGACCCGTTGGGGGCAGCTTTCTTT.

The gene calls are TRBV11-2 and TRBJ2-7; 11 positions agree with TRBD2. The CDR3 runs to 15 residues. V shed 3 bases and J 0 bases; nucleotides not matched to a gene: 1. The germline V gene has CDR1 SGHAT and CDR2 FQNNGV. CDR3 DNA: TGTGCCAGCAGCTTTGGACTAGCGGGCTCCTACGAGCAGTACTTC. Its protein product is CASSFGLAGSYEQYF.

The chain has TRBV6-6 and TRBJ2-5; the D gene is possibly TRBD2 (6 bases). CDR1 and CDR2 (germline): MNHNY, SVGAGI (reference sequence). The CDR3 runs 13 residues. With 8 bases removed from V and 7 bases from J, the gap between germline ends came to 17 bases. For the CDR3, the DNA is TGTGCCAGCCTTCCCCCCGCCGGGGGGACCCAGTACTTC. It encodes CASLPPAGGTQYF.

V and J are TRBV6-1 and TRBJ2-6; D gene uncertain. Germline V gene lookup returns CDR1 MNHNS and CDR2 SASEGT. The CDR3 covers 14 residues. Between the trimmed V and J ends, which lost 3 bases and 3 bases, there was a span of 6 bases. The CDR3 nucleotides are TGTGCCAGCAGTGATTTATATGGGGCCAACGTCCTGACTTTC. This sequence encodes CASSDLYGANVLTF.

The V gene is TRBV15, the J gene TRBJ2-7; D possibly corresponds to TRBD1 (6 bases). The V gene lost 1 base and the J gene lost 5 bases, with 12 bases spanning the gap. Germline V gene sequence: CDR1 LNHNV, CDR2 YYDKDF (reference sequence). The CDR3 extends over 14 amino acids. CDR3 region: CATSRGGYRDEQYF. As DNA, the CDR3 is TGTGCCACCAGCAGAGGAGGGTACAGGGACGAGCAGTACTTC.

The rearrangement links TRBV7-9 to TRBJ2-6; D may be TRBD2 (6 bases). Deletions cut 5 bases from V and 2 bases from J, with 13 bases between. The CDR3 is made up of 16 amino acids. Germline CDR1 and CDR2: SEHNR and FQNEAQ (reference sequence). The CDR3 DNA reads TGTGCCAGCAGCCCCTGGGGGGAGCCTGGGGCCAACGTCCTGACTTTC. It encodes CASSPWGEPGANVLTF. Combining the CDR3 with reference TRBV7-9 and TRBJ2-6 gives the whole variable domain DTGVSQNPRHKITKRGQNVTFRCDPISEHNRLYWYRQTLGQGPEFLTYFQNEAQLEKSRLLSDRFSAERPKGSFSTLEIQRTEQGDSAMYLCASSPWGEPGANVLTFGAGSRLTVL.

V and J are TRBV19 and TRBJ1-2, with 8 bases matching TRBD1. V shed 7 bases, J shed 2 bases, and the junction held 15 bases outside the gene matches. Germline CDR1 and CDR2: LNHDA and SQIVND (reference sequence). The CDR3 extends over 17 amino acids. The CDR3 DNA follows: TGTGCCAGTACCTCCCCCGGGACAGGAGATAGAAACTATGGCTACACCTTC. Protein product: CASTSPGTGDRNYGYTF.

This clone was counted once. The chain combines TRBV4-3 with TRBJ2-1; D possibly corresponds to TRBD1 (6 bases). CDR1 and CDR2 from the germline V gene are LGHNA and YSLEER. V was trimmed by 3 bases and J by 9 bases, leaving 12 bases between them. The CDR3 has 13 residues. CDR3 DNA: TGCGCCAGCAGCCATCAGGGGTCTGGTGAGCAGTTCTTC. As protein: CASSHQGSGEQFF.

This rearrangement joins TRBV30 to TRBJ2-5; TRBD2 might be the D (7 bases). The CDR3 consists of 14 residues. The ends were cut back, 5 bases at V and 4 bases at J, with 17 bases in the middle. Germline V gene data show CDR1 as GTSNPN and CDR2 as SVGIG (reference sequence). CDR3 loop: CAWGGREKRETQYF. CDR3 coding DNA: TGTGCCTGGGGGGGGCGGGAGAAGCGAGAGACCCAGTACTTC.